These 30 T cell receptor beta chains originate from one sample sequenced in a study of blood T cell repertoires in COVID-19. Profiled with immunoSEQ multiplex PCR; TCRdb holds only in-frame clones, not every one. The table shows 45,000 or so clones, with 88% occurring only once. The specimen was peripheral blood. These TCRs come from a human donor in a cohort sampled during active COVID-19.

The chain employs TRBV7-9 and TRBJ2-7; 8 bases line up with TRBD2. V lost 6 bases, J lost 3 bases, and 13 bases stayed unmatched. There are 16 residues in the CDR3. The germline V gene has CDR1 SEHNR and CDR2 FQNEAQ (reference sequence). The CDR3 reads CASSPPGGGRVYEQYF. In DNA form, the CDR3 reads TGTGCCAGCAGTCCCCCGGGAGGGGGGAGAGTCTACGAGCAGTACTTC.

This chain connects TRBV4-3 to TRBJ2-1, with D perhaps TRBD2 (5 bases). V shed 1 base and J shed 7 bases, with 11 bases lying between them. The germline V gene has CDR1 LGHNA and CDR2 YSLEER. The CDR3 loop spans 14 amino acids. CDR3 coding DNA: TGCGCCAGCAGCCAAGCGCACCGGGGAAATGAGCAGTTCTTC. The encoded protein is CASSQAHRGNEQFF.

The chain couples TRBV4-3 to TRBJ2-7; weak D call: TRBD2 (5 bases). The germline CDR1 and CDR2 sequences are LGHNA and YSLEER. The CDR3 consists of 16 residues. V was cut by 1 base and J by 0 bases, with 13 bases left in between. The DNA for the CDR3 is TGCGCCAGCAGCCAAGTGAGCGGCCTCGACTCCTACGAGCAGTACTTC. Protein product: CASSQVSGLDSYEQYF.

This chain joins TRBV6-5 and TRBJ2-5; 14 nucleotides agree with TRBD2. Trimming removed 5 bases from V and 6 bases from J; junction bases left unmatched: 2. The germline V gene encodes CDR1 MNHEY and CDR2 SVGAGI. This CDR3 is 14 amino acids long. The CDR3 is CASSRTSGGKTQYF. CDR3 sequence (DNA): TGTGCCAGCAGTCGGACTAGCGGGGGGAAGACCCAGTACTTC.

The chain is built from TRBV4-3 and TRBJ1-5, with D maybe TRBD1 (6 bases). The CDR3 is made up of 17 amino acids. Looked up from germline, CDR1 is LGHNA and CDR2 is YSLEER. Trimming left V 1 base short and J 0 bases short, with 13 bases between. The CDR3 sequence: CASSQGAGAYSNQPQHF. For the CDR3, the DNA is TGCGCCAGCAGCCAAGGGGCAGGGGCATATAGCAATCAGCCCCAGCATTTT.

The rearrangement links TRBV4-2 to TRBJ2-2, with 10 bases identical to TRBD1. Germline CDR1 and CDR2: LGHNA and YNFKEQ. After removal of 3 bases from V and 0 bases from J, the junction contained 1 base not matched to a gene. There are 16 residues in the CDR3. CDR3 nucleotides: TGTGCCAGCAGCCATGACAGGGGGCCGAACACCGGGGAGCTGTTTTTT. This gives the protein CASSHDRGPNTGELFF.

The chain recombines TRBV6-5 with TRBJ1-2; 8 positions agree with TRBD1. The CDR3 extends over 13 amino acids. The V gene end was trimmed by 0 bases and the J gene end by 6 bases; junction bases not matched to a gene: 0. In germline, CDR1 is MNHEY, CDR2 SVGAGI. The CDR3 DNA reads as TGTGCCAGCAGTTACTCGACAGGGGATGGCTACACCTTC. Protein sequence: CASSYSTGDGYTF.

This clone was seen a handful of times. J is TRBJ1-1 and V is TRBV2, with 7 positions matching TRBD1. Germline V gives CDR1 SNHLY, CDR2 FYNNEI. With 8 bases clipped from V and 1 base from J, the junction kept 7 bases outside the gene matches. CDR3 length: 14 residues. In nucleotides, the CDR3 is TGTGCCAGCCAGCGGCGACAGGGGAACACTGAAGCTTTCTTT. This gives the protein CASQRRQGNTEAFF.

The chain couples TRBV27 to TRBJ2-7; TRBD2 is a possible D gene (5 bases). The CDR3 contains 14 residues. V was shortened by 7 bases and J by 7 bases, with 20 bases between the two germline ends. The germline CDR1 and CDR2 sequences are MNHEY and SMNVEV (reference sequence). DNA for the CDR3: TGTGCCAGCACCCCGCAGACCTCACCGGGGGAGCAGTACTTC. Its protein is CASTPQTSPGEQYF.

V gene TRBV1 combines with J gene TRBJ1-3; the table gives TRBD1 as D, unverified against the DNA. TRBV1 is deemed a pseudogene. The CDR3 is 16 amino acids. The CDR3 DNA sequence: TGCACCAGCAGCCACCCCCCGAGGGGGAACTTAAACACCATATATTTT. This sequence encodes CTSSHPPRGNLNTIYF.

The CDR3 protein is CASSQVASGVTDTQYF. As DNA, the CDR3 is TGTGCCAGCAGCCAAGTGGCTAGCGGGGTTACAGATACGCAGTATTTT. The chain is built from TRBV3-1 (or the pseudogene TRBV3-2) and TRBJ2-3, with TRBD2 identical over 9 bases. The germline CDR1 and CDR2 sequences are LGHDT and YNNKEL (reference sequence). This CDR3 spans 16 amino acids. With V trimmed by 1 base and J by 3 bases, 5 bases remained unmatched.

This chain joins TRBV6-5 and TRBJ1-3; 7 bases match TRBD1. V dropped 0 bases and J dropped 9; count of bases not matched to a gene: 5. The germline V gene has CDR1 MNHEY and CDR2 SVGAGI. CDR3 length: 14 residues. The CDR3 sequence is CASSYSGTVSTIYF. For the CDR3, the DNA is TGTGCCAGCAGTTACTCTGGGACAGTGAGCACCATATATTTT.

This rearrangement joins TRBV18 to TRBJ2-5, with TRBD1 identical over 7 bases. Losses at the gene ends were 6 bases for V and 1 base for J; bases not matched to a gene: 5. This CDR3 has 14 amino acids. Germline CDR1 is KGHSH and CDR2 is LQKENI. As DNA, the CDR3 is TGTGCCAGCTCGCTCCGACAGGGCCAAGAGACCCAGTACTTC. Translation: CASSLRQGQETQYF.

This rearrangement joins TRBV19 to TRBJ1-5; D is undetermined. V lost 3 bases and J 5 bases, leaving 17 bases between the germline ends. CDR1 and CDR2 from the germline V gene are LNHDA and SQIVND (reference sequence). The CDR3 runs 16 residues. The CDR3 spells CASSISFYAAYQPQHF. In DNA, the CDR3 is TGTGCCAGTAGTATTTCTTTTTACGCGGCTTATCAGCCCCAGCATTTT.

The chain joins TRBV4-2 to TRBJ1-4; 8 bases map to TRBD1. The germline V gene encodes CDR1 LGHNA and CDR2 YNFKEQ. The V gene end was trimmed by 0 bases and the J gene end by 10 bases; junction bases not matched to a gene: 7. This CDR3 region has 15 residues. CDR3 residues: CASSQEWGQDGKLFF. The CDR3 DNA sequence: TGTGCCAGCAGCCAAGAGTGGGGACAGGATGGAAAACTGTTTTTT.

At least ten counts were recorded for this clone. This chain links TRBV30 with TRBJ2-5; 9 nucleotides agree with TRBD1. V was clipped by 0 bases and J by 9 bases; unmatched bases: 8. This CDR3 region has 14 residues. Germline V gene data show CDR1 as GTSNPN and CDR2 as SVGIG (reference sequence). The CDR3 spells CAWSVTGGLGAQYF. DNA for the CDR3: TGTGCCTGGAGTGTAACAGGGGGCCTCGGGGCCCAGTACTTC.

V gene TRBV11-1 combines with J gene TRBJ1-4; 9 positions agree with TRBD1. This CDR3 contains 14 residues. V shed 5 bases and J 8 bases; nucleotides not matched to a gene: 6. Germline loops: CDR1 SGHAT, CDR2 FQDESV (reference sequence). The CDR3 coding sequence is TGTGCCAGCAGCGCGGACAGGGGACGCGAAAAACTGTTTTTT. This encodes CASSADRGREKLFF. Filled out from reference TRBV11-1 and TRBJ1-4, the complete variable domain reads EAEVAQSPRYKITEKSQAVAFWCDPISGHATLYWYRQILGQGPELLVQFQDESVVDDSQLPKDRFSAERLKGVDSTLKIQPAELGDSAMYLCASSADRGREKLFFGSGTQLSVL.

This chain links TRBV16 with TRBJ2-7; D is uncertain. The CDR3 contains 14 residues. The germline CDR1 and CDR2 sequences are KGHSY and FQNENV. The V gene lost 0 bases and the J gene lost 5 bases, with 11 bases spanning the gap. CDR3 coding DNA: TGTGCCAGCAGCCAATCAACCGGTGTCAACGAGCAGTACTTC. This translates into CASSQSTGVNEQYF.

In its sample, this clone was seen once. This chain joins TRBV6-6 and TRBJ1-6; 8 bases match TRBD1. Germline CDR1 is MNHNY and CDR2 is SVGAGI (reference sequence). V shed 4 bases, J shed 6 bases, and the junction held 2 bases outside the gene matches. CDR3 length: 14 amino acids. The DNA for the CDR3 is TGTGCCAGCAGTTGGACAGGGCGTAATTCACCCCTCCACTTT. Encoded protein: CASSWTGRNSPLHF.

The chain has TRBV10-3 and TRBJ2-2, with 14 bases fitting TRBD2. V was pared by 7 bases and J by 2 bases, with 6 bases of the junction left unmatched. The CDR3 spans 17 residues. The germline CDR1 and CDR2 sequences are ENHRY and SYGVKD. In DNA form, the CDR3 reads TGTGCCATCACCGGACTAGCGGGGGGTTCAAACACCGGGGAGCTGTTTTTT. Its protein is CAITGLAGGSNTGELFF.

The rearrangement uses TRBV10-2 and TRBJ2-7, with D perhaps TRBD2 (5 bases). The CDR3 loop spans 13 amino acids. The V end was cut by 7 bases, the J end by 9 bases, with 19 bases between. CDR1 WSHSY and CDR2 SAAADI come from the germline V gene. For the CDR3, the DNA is TGCGCCAGCAATCGGGGAGAGGGAGAGGTGCAGTACTTC. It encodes CASNRGEGEVQYF.

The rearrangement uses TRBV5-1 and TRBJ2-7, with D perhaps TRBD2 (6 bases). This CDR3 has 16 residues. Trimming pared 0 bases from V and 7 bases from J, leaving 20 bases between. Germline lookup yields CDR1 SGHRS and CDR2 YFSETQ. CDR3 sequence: CASSLASGKVGGEQYF. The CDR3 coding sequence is TGCGCCAGCAGCTTGGCCTCAGGGAAAGTCGGAGGGGAGCAGTACTTC.

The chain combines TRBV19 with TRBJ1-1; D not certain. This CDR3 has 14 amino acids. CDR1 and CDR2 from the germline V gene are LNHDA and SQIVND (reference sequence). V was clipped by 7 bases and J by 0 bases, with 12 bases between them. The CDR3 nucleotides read TGTGCCAGTATCGAACCAAACATGAACACTGAAGCTTTCTTT. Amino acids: CASIEPNMNTEAFF.

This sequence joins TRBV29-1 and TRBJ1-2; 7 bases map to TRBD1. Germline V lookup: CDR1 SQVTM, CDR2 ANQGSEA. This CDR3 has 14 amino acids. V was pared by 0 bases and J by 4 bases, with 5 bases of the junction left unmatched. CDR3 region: CSVEDTGQFYGYTF. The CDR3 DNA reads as TGCAGCGTTGAAGATACGGGACAGTTCTATGGCTACACCTTC.

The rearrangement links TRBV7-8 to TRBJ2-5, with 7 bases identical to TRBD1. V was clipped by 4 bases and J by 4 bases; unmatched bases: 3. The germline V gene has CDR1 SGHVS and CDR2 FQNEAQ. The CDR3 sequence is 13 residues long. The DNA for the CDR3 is TGTGCCAGCAGCTCACAGGGGTCAGAGACCCAGTACTTC. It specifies CASSSQGSETQYF.

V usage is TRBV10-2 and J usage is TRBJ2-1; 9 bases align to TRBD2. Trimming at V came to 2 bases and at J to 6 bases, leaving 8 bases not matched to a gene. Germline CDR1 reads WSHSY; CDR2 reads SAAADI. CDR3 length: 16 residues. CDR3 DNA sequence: TGCGCCAGCAGTGAGAGCGGTAGCGGGGGTGGCAATGAGCAGTTCTTC. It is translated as CASSESGSGGGNEQFF.

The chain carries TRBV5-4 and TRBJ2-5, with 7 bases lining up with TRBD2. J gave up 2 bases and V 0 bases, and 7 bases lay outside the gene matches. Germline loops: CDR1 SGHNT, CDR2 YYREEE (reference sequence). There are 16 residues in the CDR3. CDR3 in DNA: TGTGCCAGCAGCTTGGACCTTGGGGGGGGGCAAGAGACCCAGTACTTC. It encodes CASSLDLGGGQETQYF.

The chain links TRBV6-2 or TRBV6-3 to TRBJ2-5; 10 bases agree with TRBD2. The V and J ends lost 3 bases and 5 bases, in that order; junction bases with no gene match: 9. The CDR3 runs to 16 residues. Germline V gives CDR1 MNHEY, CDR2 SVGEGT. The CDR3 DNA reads TGTGCCAGCAGTTATAAGCGGGGGGGGTCCCGGGAGACCCAGTACTTC. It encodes CASSYKRGGSRETQYF.

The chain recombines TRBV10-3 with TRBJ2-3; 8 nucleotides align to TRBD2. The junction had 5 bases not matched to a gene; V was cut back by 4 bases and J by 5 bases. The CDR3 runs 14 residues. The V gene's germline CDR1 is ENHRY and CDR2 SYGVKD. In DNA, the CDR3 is TGTGCCATCAGTGCTAGCGGGTGGGGAGATACGCAGTATTTT. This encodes CAISASGWGDTQYF.

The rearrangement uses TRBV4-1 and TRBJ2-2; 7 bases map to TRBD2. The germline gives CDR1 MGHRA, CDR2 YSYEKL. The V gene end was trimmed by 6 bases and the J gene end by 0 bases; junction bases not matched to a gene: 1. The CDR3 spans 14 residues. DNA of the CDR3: TGCGCCAGCAGAGGACTAGCGAACACCGGGGAGCTGTTTTTT. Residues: CASRGLANTGELFF.